The sample holds a few counts of the clone carrying this T cell receptor (beta chain). Antigen: not known. This specimen belongs to a study of T-cell memory formation after mild COVID-19. Study results and limitations: Contracting CD4+ clones lay largely in CM and EM, with CD8+ ones residing in EMRA. Certain responding clones were present in pre-infection memory, suggesting participation of cross-reactive memory.

The CDR3 covers 13 residues. V gave up 1 base and J gave up 8 bases, with 9 bases separating them. Germline V CDR1 and CDR2: SEHNR, FQNEAQ (reference sequence). TCRdb recomputed calls from the 5' RACE reads with MiXCR, one row per CDR3 protein. This sample has some 48,000 distinct CDR3 sequences; around 12% occur once, and the top ten carry about 24%. The rearrangement uses TRBV7-9 and TRBJ1-5; D not certain. Sequencing was done on a sample of PBMCs or a T cell subset sorted from them (not recorded which). This receptor was identified in a young man who had mild COVID-19 (a few samples of this study predate the infection). Cell type and time point are not known. In nucleotides, the CDR3 is TGTGCCAGCAGCTTAGGGGTCCTGGAGCCCCAGCATTTT. It specifies CASSLGVLEPQHF.